The rows below give T cell receptor beta chains drawn from one sample of a study of T cells expressing NK-cell markers. No DNA is given; TCRdb re-called the 5' RACE reads and lists each CDR3 protein once. The repertoire table contains about half a million distinct CDR3 sequences. Sequencing input: blood T cells: a sorted CD56 or NKG2C T cell subset, CD4+ or CD8+ T cells, or bulk PBMC T cells (not recorded which). The receptors stem from a woman in her 50s in good health. Each CDR3 is given with its conserved first and last residue.

cdr3_aa: CASGPQRDFTDTQYF; cdr3_length: 15; j_call: TRBJ2-3; v_call: TRBV6-6
cdr3_aa: CATSEARGLAGASEQFF; cdr3_length: 17; j_call: TRBJ2-1; v_call: TRBV24-1
cdr3_aa: CASSPRLEVQDEQFF; cdr3_length: 15; j_call: TRBJ2-1; v_call: TRBV12-3/TRBV12-4
cdr3_aa: CASSIRLESSYNEQFF; cdr3_length: 16; j_call: TRBJ2-1; v_call: TRBV19
cdr3_aa: CASRRGQATYEQYF; cdr3_length: 14; j_call: TRBJ2-7; v_call: TRBV6-5
cdr3_aa: CASSLDRRGTGELFF; cdr3_length: 15; j_call: TRBJ2-2; v_call: TRBV7-9
cdr3_aa: CSVKSGRADTQYF; cdr3_length: 13; j_call: TRBJ2-3; v_call: TRBV29-1
cdr3_aa: CASSSVIRAMGDTQYF; cdr3_length: 16; j_call: TRBJ2-3; v_call: TRBV11-3
cdr3_aa: CSARDRDRTPRSYNEQFF; cdr3_length: 18; j_call: TRBJ2-1; v_call: TRBV20-1
cdr3_aa: CASSWGYEQYF; cdr3_length: 11; j_call: TRBJ2-7; v_call: TRBV9
cdr3_aa: CASSSYGTSGRNEQFF; cdr3_length: 16; j_call: TRBJ2-1; v_call: TRBV13
cdr3_aa: CASSYSLLAQGSNQPQHF; cdr3_length: 18; j_call: TRBJ1-5; v_call: TRBV6-6
cdr3_aa: CATSDSFHTEAFF; cdr3_length: 13; j_call: TRBJ1-1; v_call: TRBV7-9
cdr3_aa: CASSPTGQGNTGELFF; cdr3_length: 16; j_call: TRBJ2-2; v_call: TRBV6-2/TRBV6-3
cdr3_aa: CASGLPTGPGTDTQYF; cdr3_length: 16; j_call: TRBJ2-3; v_call: TRBV12-5
cdr3_aa: CASNGESGEQYF; cdr3_length: 12; j_call: TRBJ2-7; v_call: TRBV19
cdr3_aa: CASSELGASYEQYF; cdr3_length: 14; j_call: TRBJ2-7; v_call: TRBV25-1
cdr3_aa: CASSQEALAGVVSEQFF; cdr3_length: 17; j_call: TRBJ2-1; v_call: TRBV3-1
cdr3_aa: CASSPTSGRPRSSYNEQFF; cdr3_length: 19; j_call: TRBJ2-1; v_call: TRBV27
cdr3_aa: CASSHLGLTSGRALPTDTQYF; cdr3_length: 21; j_call: TRBJ2-3; v_call: TRBV10-2
cdr3_aa: CSARDARRRDTQYF; cdr3_length: 14; j_call: TRBJ2-3; v_call: TRBV20-1
cdr3_aa: CAISDLAGISNQPQHF; cdr3_length: 16; j_call: TRBJ1-5; v_call: TRBV10-3
cdr3_aa: CASSLETGRYEQYF; cdr3_length: 14; j_call: TRBJ2-7; v_call: TRBV5-1
cdr3_aa: CSAMAGGRGANVLTF; cdr3_length: 15; j_call: TRBJ2-6; v_call: TRBV20-1
cdr3_aa: CASSPDPLNYEQYF; cdr3_length: 14; j_call: TRBJ2-7; v_call: TRBV7-9
cdr3_aa: CSASPGRFPYEQYF; cdr3_length: 14; j_call: TRBJ2-7; v_call: TRBV20-1
cdr3_aa: CASSQERSYEQYF; cdr3_length: 13; j_call: TRBJ2-7; v_call: TRBV4-2
cdr3_aa: CASSALAGRDTDTQYF; cdr3_length: 16; j_call: TRBJ2-3; v_call: TRBV9
cdr3_aa: CASRADTSNQPQHF; cdr3_length: 14; j_call: TRBJ1-5; v_call: TRBV6-6
cdr3_aa: CASSQVGTIATNEKLFF; cdr3_length: 17; j_call: TRBJ1-4; v_call: TRBV3-1
cdr3_aa: CASSLGPGSGNTIYF; cdr3_length: 15; j_call: TRBJ1-3; v_call: TRBV6-2/TRBV6-3